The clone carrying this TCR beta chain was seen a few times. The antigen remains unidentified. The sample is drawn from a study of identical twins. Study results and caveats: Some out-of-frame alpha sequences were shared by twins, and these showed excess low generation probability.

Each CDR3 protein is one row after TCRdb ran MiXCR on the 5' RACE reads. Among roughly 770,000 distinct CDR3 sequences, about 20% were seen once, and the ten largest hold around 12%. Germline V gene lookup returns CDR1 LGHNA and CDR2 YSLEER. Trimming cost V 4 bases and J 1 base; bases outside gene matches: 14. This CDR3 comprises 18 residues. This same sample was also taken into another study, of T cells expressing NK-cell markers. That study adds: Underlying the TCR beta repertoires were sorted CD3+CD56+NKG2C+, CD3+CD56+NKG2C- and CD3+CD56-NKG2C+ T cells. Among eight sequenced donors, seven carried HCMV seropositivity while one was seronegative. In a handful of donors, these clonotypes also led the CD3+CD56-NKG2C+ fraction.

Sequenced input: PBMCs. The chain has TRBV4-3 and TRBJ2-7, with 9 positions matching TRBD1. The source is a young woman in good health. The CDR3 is CASSPYYRQGQGSYEQYF. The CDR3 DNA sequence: TGCGCCAGCAGCCCCTACTACCGGCAGGGACAGGGTTCCTACGAGCAGTACTTC.